These T cell receptor beta chains were read from a single sample in a study of blood T cell repertoires in COVID-19. Using immunoSEQ multiplex PCR, the repertoire was profiled, and TCRdb retains in-frame clones only, with some absent. The data contain around 290,000 clones, approximately 90% of them singletons. Sequenced sample: peripheral blood. Receptors were obtained from a middle-aged man with acute or convalescent COVID-19. CDR3s include the opening cysteine and the closing phenylalanine or tryptophan. The D gene is left open where the match is weak.

V gene: TRBV3-1/TRBV3-2
D gene: -
J gene: TRBJ1-3
CDR3 DNA: TGTGCCAGCAGCCGCCGGGTCCCCTCTGGAAACACCATATATTTT
CDR3 protein: CASSRRVPSGNTIYF

V gene: TRBV5-1
D gene: TRBD2
J gene: TRBJ2-3
CDR3 DNA: TGCGCCAGCAGCCGGGGGGGCGCAGATACGCAGTATTTT
CDR3 protein: CASSRGGADTQYF

V gene: TRBV29-1
D gene: -
J gene: TRBJ2-1
CDR3 DNA: TGCAGCGTTGAGTCAGGGGTCGCCTACAATGAGCAGTTCTTC
CDR3 protein: CSVESGVAYNEQFF

V gene: TRBV5-1
D gene: TRBD1
J gene: TRBJ2-2
CDR3 DNA: TGCGCCAGCAGCTTTGCGGACAGGGGAAGGGAGCTGTTTTTT
CDR3 protein: CASSFADRGRELFF

V gene: TRBV4-2
D gene: TRBD1
J gene: TRBJ2-7
CDR3 DNA: TGTGCCAGCAGCGAACCGGGACAGGGGTCCTACGAGCAGTACTTC
CDR3 protein: CASSEPGQGSYEQYF

V gene: TRBV12-3/TRBV12-4
D gene: -
J gene: TRBJ1-5
CDR3 DNA: TGTGCCAGCGCCCGGTCCAATCAGCCCCAGCATTTT
CDR3 protein: CASARSNQPQHF

V gene: TRBV2
D gene: -
J gene: TRBJ2-2
CDR3 DNA: TGTGCCAGCAGTGAAACGGGGGCCGGGGAGCTGTTTTTT
CDR3 protein: CASSETGAGELFF

V gene: TRBV4-2
D gene: -
J gene: TRBJ2-1
CDR3 DNA: TGTGCCAGCAGCCATCAGGAGGGGACTCTGGTAGGCTATGAGCAGTTCTTC
CDR3 protein: CASSHQEGTLVGYEQFF

V gene: TRBV5-6
D gene: -
J gene: TRBJ1-2
CDR3 DNA: TGTGCCAGCAGCTTGGTAGGGGATGGCTACACCTTC
CDR3 protein: CASSLVGDGYTF

V gene: TRBV3-1/TRBV3-2
D gene: -
J gene: TRBJ1-1
CDR3 DNA: TGTGCCAGCAGCCAAGCGTCCAGCACTGAAGCTTTCTTT
CDR3 protein: CASSQASSTEAFF

V gene: TRBV11-2
D gene: -
J gene: TRBJ2-7
CDR3 DNA: TGTGCCAGCAGCTTAGCGAGCTACGAGCAGTACTTC
CDR3 protein: CASSLASYEQYF

V gene: TRBV2
D gene: -
J gene: TRBJ1-4
CDR3 DNA: TGTGCCAGCAGTGGATGGACAGCTAATGAAAAACTGTTTTTT
CDR3 protein: CASSGWTANEKLFF

V gene: TRBV5-1
D gene: -
J gene: TRBJ1-3
CDR3 DNA: TGCGCCAGTTCCTCCGCAGGGGGAAACACCATATATTTT
CDR3 protein: CASSSAGGNTIYF

V gene: TRBV9
D gene: TRBD1
J gene: TRBJ1-1
CDR3 DNA: TGTGCCAGCAGCGCAACGACAGGGGGCACTGAAGCTTTCTTT
CDR3 protein: CASSATTGGTEAFF

V gene: TRBV6-5
D gene: -
J gene: TRBJ2-7
CDR3 DNA: TGTGCCAGCACGAGGGGGGGGTCCTACCTCTGGGAGCAGTACTTC
CDR3 protein: CASTRGGSYLWEQYF

V gene: TRBV15
D gene: -
J gene: TRBJ2-7
CDR3 DNA: TGTGCCACCGGCTTCACGCTGGCCTACGAGCAGTACTTC
CDR3 protein: CATGFTLAYEQYF

V gene: TRBV2
D gene: -
J gene: TRBJ2-1
CDR3 DNA: TGTGCCAGCAGTGAACAACAGGGCAATGAGCAGTTCTTC
CDR3 protein: CASSEQQGNEQFF

V gene: TRBV4-2
D gene: -
J gene: TRBJ2-1
CDR3 DNA: TGTGCCAGCAGCCAAGAGGCTCAGGCTTTCGTGGATGAGCAGTTCTTC
CDR3 protein: CASSQEAQAFVDEQFF

V gene: TRBV5-8
D gene: -
J gene: TRBJ1-5
CDR3 DNA: TGTGCCAGCAGCTTGGGCACAGGGAGAAATCAGCCCCAGCATTTT
CDR3 protein: CASSLGTGRNQPQHF

V gene: TRBV2
D gene: -
J gene: TRBJ1-4
CDR3 DNA: TGTGCCAGCAGTTGGACAGCTAATGAAAAACTGTTTTTT
CDR3 protein: CASSWTANEKLFF

V gene: TRBV20-1
D gene: -
J gene: TRBJ1-4
CDR3 DNA: TGCAGTGCCTCGGGGGGGGAAAAACTGTTTTTT
CDR3 protein: CSASGGEKLFF

V gene: TRBV23-1
D gene: -
J gene: TRBJ1-3
CDR3 DNA: TGCGCCAGCAGGACAGGTTTCTCTGGAAACACCATATATTTT
CDR3 protein: CASRTGFSGNTIYF

V gene: TRBV27
D gene: -
J gene: TRBJ1-2
CDR3 DNA: TGTGCCAGCAGTTTAAGGGCAGGAGGTGGCTACACCTTC
CDR3 protein: CASSLRAGGGYTF

V gene: TRBV6-5
D gene: -
J gene: TRBJ2-2
CDR3 DNA: TGTGCCAGCAGTTACTGGACTAATAATCCCGGGGAGCTGTTTTTT
CDR3 protein: CASSYWTNNPGELFF

V gene: TRBV7-8
D gene: -
J gene: TRBJ1-1
CDR3 DNA: TGTGCCAGCAGCTGGACAGTAAACACTGAAGCTTTCTTT
CDR3 protein: CASSWTVNTEAFF

V gene: TRBV5-1
D gene: -
J gene: TRBJ1-3
CDR3 DNA: TGCGCCAGCAGCTTGGAAGTTGCCGGGGCTGGAAACACCATATATTTT
CDR3 protein: CASSLEVAGAGNTIYF